The T cell receptor (beta chain) under discussion was sequenced for a study of CD8+CD57+ T cells in acquired aplastic anemia. Looking at the study overall: Across the sorted CD4+ and CD8+ cells, DNA amounts averaged approximately 3.1 ug.

Before being chosen for sequencing, patients had shown CD8+CD57+ cell expansion by flow cytometry. Blood sampling was performed on the patients, and none of them had received therapy by then. Germline CDR1 and CDR2: LGHDT and YNNKEL (reference sequence). V gave up 3 bases and J gave up 1 base; unmatched junction bases: 2. This CDR3 comprises 15 residues. Many counts were recorded for this clonotype. The use of genomic DNA as template underpinned the TCR beta VDJ and CDR3 profiling. A single record per CDR3 protein comes from TCRdb applying MiXCR to the reads. Of some 170,000 distinct CDR3 sequences listed, less than 60% are singletons.

The origin of this receptor is a human donor with aplastic anemia. This chain joins TRBV3-1 and TRBJ2-7, with 11 bases lining up with TRBD1. The sequenced sample consisted of sorted CD4+, CD8+, or CD8+CD57+ T cells (not recorded which) from PBMCs. In nucleotides, the CDR3 is TGTGCCAGCAGCCAGGACAGGGGGCGTTCCTACGAGCAGTACTTC. It yields the protein CASSQDRGRSYEQYF.